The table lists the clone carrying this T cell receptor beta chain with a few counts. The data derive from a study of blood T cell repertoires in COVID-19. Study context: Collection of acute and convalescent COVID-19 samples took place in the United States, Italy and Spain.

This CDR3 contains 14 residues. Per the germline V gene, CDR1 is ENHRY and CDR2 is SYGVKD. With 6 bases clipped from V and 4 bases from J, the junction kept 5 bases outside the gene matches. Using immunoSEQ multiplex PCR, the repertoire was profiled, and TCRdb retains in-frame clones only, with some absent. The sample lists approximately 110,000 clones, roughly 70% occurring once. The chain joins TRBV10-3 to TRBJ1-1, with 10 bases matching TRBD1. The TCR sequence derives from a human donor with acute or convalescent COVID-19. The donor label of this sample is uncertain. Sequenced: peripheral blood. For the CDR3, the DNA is TGTGCCATCAGGGGAAGACAGGGGGCCACTGAAGCTTTCTTT. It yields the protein CAIRGRQGATEAFF.